The sequence of this T cell receptor beta chain was determined in a study of blood T cell repertoires in COVID-19. For the study at large: COVID-19 samples, acute and convalescent, were from the United States, Italy and Spain. The analysed material was cDNA or gDNA that came from T cells, B-cell-depleted T cells, or PBMCs.

The V and J ends lost 2 bases and 0 bases respectively, with 5 bases between them. Germline assignment: CDR1 SGHTA and CDR2 FQGNSA. The CDR3 consists of 13 residues. Methods used by the authors: Nucleated cell number was recorded as an estimate derived from reference gene primer amplification. The table came from immunoSEQ multiplex PCR; TCRdb's copy has only in-frame clones and leaves some out. V and J calls and clone size are as listed in that table; D and trimming were resolved from the DNA. The data contain around 40,000 clones, 75% to 90% of them singletons. This clonotype originated in a man between 50 and 59 years old with active COVID-19. The J gene is TRBJ2-7, the V gene TRBV7-2; no firm D call. The specimen was peripheral blood. CDR3 residues: CASSLHFSYEQYF. CDR3 nucleotides: TGTGCCAGCAGCTTACATTTCTCCTACGAGCAGTACTTC.